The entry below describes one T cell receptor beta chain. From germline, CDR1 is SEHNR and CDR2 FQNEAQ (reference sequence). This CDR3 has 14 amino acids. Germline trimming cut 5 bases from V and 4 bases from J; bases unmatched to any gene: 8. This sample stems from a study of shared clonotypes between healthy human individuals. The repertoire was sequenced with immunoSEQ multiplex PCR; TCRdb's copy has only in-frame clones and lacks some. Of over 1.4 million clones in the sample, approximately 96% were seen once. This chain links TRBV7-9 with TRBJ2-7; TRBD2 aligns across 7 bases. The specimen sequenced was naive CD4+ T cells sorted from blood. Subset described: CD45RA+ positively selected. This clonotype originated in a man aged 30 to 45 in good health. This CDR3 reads CASSTGTKLYEQYF. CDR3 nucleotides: TGTGCCAGCAGCACCGGGACTAAGCTATACGAGCAGTACTTC.